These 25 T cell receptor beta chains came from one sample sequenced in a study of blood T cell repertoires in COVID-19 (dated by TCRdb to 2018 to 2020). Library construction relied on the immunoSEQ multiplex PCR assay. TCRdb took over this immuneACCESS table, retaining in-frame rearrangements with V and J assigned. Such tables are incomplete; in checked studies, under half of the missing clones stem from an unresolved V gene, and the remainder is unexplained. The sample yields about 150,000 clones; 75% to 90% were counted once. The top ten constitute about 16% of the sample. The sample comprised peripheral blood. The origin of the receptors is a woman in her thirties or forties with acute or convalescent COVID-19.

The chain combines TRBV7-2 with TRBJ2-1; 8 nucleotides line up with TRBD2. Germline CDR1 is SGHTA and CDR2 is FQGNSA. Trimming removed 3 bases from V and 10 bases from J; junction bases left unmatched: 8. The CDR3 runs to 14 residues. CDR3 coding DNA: TGTGCCAGCAGCTTCACTAGCATAGCGGGAGAGCAGTTCTTC. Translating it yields CASSFTSIAGEQFF.

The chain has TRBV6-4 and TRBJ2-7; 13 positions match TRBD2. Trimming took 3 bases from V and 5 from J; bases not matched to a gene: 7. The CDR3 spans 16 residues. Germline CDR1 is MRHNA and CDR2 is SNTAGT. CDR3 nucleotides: TGTGCCAGCAGTGAAAAACTAGCGGGGGGGGCTCACGAGCAGTACTTC. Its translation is CASSEKLAGGAHEQYF.

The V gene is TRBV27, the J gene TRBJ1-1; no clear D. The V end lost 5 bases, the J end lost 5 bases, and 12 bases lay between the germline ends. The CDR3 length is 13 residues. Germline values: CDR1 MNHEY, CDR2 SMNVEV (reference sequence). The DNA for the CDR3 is TGTGCCAGCAGTCTTACGGGTGGGACTGAAGCTTTCTTT. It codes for CASSLTGGTEAFF.

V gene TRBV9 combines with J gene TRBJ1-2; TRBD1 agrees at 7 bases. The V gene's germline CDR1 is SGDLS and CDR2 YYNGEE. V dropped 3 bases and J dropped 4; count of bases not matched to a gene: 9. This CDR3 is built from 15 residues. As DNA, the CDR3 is TGTGCCAGCAGCGCACATGACCGGGACAGCTATGGCTACACCTTC. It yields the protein CASSAHDRDSYGYTF. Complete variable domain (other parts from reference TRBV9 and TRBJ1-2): DSGVTQTPKHLITATGQRVTLRCSPRSGDLSVYWYQQSLDQGLQFLIQYYNGEERAKGNILERFSAQQFPDLHSELNLSSLELGDSALYFCASSAHDRDSYGYTFGSGTRLTVV.

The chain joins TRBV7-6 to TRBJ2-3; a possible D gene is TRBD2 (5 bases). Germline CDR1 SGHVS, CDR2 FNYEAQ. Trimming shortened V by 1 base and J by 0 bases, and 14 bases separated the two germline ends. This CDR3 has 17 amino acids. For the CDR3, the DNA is TGTGCCAGCAGCTTAGGAAGGGCGGGTACTAGCACAGATACGCAGTATTTT. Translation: CASSLGRAGTSTDTQYF.

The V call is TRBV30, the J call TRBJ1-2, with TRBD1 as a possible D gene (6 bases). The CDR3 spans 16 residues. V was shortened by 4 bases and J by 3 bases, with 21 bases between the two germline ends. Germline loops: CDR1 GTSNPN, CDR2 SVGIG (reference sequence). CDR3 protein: CAWKNRDAFWYYGYTF. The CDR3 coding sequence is TGTGCCTGGAAAAACAGGGACGCCTTTTGGTACTATGGCTACACCTTC.

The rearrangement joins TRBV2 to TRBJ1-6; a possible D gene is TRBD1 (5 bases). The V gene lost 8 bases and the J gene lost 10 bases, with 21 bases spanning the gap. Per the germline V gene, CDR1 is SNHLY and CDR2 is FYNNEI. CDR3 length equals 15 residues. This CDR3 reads CASSGPIPGISPLHF. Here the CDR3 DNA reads TGTGCCAGCTCTGGACCAATCCCAGGGATCTCACCCCTCCACTTT.

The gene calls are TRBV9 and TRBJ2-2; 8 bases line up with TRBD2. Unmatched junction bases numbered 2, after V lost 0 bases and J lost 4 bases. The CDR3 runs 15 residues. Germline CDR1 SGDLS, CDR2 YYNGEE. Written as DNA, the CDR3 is TGTGCCAGCAGCGTAGGTAGCGGGGCCACCGGGGAGCTGTTTTTT. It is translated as CASSVGSGATGELFF.

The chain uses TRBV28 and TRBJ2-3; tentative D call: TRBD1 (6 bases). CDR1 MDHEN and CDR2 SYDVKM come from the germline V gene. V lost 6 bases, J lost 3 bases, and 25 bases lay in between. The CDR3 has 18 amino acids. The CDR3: CASSSPVGTTLRTDTQYF. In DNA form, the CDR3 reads TGTGCCAGCAGCTCTCCTGTCGGGACAACCTTACGAACAGATACGCAGTATTTT.

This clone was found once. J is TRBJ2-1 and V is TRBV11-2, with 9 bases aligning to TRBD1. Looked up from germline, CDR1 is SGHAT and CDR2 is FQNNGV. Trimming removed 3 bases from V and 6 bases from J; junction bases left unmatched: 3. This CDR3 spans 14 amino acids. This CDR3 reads CASSLGQGGNEQFF. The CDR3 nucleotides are TGTGCCAGCAGCTTGGGACAGGGCGGCAATGAGCAGTTCTTC.

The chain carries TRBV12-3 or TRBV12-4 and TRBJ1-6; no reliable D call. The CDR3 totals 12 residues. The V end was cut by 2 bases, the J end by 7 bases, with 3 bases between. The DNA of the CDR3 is TGTGCCAGCAGTTTACTGAATTCACCCCTCCACTTT. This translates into CASSLLNSPLHF.

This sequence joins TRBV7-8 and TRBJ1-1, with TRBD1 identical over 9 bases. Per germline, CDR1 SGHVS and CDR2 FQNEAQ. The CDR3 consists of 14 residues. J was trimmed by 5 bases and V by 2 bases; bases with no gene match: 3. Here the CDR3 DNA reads TGTGCCAGCAGCTTAACAGGGGGCCCTACTGAAGCTTTCTTT. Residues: CASSLTGGPTEAFF.

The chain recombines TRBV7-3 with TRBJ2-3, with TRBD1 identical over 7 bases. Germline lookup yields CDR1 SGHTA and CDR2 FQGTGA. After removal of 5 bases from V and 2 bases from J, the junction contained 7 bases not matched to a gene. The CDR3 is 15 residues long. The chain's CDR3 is CASSTQGLTTDTQYF. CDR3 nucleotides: TGTGCCAGCAGCACACAGGGGTTGACCACAGATACGCAGTATTTT.

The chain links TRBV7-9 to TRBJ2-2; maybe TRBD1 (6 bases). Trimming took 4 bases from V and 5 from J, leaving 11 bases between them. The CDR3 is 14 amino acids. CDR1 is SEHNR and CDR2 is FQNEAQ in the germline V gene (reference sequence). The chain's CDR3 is CASSSDSSTGELFF. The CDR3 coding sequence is TGTGCCAGCAGCTCGGACAGTTCGACCGGGGAGCTGTTTTTT.

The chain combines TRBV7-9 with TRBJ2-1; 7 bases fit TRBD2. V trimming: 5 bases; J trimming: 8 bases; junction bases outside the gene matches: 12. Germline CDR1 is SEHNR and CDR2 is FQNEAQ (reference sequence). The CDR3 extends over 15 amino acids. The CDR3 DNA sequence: TGTGCCAGCAGCCACGGGGGGTTAGCTGTGGATGAGCAGTTCTTC. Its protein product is CASSHGGLAVDEQFF.

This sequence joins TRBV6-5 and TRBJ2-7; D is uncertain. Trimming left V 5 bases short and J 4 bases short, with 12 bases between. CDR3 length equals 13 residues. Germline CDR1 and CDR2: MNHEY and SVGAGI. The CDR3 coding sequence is TGTGCCAGCAGTCCGCAGGTCCCTTACGAGCAGTACTTC. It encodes CASSPQVPYEQYF.

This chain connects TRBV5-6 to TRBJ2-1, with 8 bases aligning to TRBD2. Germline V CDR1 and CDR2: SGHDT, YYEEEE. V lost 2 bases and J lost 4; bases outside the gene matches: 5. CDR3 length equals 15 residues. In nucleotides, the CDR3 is TGTGCCAGCAGCTTAAGTGCTAGCGGGTACAATGAGCAGTTCTTC. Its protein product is CASSLSASGYNEQFF.

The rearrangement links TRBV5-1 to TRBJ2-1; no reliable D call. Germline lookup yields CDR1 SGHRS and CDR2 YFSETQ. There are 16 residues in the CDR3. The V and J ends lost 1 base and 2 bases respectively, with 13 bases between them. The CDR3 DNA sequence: TGCGCCAGCAGCTTGTTCGCCGCAGGTACCTACAATGAGCAGTTCTTC. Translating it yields CASSLFAAGTYNEQFF.

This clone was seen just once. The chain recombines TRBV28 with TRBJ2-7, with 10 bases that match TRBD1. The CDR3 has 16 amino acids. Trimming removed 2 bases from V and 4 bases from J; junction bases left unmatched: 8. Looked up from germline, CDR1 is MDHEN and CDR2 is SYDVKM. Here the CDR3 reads CASSLRGDRGRYEQYF. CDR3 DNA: TGTGCCAGCAGTTTAAGGGGAGACAGGGGGCGTTACGAGCAGTACTTC.

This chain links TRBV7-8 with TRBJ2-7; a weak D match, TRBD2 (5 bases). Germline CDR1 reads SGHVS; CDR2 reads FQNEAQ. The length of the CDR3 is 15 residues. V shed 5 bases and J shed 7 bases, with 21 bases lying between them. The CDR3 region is CASSPDGWGDVEQYF. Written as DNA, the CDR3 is TGTGCCAGCAGCCCAGACGGGTGGGGAGATGTAGAGCAGTACTTC.

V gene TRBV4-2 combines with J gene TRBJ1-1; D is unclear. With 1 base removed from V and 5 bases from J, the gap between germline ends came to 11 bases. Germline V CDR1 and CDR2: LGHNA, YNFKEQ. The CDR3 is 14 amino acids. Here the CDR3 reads CASSQAGSGTEAFF. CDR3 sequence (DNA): TGTGCCAGCAGCCAAGCGGGGAGCGGGACTGAAGCTTTCTTT.

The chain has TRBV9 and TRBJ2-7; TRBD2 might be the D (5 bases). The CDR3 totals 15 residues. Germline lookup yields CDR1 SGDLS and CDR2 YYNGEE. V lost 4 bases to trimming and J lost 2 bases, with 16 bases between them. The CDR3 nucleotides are TGTGCCAGCAGCCGGGGTTCGGCAGGTACCTACGAGCAGTACTTC. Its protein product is CASSRGSAGTYEQYF. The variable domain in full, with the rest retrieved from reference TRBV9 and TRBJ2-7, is DSGVTQTPKHLITATGQRVTLRCSPRSGDLSVYWYQQSLDQGLQFLIQYYNGEERAKGNILERFSAQQFPDLHSELNLSSLELGDSALYFCASSRGSAGTYEQYFGPGTRLTVT.

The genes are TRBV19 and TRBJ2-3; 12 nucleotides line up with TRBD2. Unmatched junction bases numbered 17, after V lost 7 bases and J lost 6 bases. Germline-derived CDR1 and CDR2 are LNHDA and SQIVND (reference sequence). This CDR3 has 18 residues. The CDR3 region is CASTDKTSGRDGRDTQYF. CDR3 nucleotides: TGTGCCAGTACTGACAAGACTAGCGGGAGAGACGGGCGGGATACGCAGTATTTT.

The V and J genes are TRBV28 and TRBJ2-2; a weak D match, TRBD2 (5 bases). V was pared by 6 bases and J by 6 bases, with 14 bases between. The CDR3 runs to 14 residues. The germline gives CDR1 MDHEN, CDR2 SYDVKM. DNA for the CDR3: TGTGCCAGCAGACCGACCGGGATCCCCGGGGAGCTGTTTTTT. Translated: CASRPTGIPGELFF.

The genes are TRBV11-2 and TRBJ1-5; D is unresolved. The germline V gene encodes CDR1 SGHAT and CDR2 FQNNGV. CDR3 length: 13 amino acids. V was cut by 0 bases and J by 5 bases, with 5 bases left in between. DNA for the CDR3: TGTGCCAGCAGCTTAGAGCGGGATCAGCCCCAGCATTTT. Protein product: CASSLERDQPQHF.